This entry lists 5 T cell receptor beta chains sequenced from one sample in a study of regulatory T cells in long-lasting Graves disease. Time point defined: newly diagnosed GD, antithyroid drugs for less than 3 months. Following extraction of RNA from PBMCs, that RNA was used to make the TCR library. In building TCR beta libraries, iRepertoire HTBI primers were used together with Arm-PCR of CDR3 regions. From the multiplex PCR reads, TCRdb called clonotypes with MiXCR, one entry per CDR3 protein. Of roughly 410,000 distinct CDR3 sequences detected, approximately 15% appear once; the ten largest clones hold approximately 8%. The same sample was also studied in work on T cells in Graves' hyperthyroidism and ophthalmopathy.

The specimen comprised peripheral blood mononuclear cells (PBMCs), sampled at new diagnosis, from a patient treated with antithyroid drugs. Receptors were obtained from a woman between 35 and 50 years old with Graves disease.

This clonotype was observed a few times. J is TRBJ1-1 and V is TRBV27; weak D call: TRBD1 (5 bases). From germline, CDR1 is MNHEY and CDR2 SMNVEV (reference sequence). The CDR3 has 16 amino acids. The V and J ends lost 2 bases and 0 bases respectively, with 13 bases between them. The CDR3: CASSLTPGPLNTEAFF. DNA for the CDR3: TGTGCCAGCAGTTTAACCCCGGGACCCTTGAACACTGAAGCTTTCTTT.

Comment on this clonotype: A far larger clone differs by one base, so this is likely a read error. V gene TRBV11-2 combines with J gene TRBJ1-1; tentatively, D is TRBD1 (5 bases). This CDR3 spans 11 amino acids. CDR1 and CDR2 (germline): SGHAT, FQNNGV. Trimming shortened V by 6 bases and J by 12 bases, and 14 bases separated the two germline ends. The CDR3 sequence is CASSSGTETFF. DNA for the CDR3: TGTGCCAGCAGTTCCGGGACGGAAACTTTCTTT.

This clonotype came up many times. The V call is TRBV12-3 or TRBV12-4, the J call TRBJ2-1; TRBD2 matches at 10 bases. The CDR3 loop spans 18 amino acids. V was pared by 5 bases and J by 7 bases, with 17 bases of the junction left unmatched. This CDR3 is CASSPPLGGSGRLNEQFF. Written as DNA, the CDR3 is TGTGCCAGCAGTCCCCCGCTAGGGGGTAGCGGGAGGTTGAATGAGCAGTTCTTC.

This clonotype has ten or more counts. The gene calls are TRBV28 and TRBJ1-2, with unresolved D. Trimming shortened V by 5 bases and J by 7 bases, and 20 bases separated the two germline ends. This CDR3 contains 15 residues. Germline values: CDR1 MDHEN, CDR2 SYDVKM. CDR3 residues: CASSPPTSGRSGYTF. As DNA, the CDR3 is TGTGCCAGCAGTCCCCCTACAAGTGGTCGGAGTGGCTACACCTTC.

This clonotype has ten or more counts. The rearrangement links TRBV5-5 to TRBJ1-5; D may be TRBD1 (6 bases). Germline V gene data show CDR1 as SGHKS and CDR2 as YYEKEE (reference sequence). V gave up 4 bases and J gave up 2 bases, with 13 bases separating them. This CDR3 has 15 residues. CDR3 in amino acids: CASSRSRQGNQPQHF. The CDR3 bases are TGTGCCAGCAGCCGCTCCCGACAGGGCAATCAGCCCCAGCATTTT. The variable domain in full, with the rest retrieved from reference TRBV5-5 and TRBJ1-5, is DAGVTQSPTHLIKTRGQQVTLRCSPISGHKSVSWYQQVLGQGPQFIFQYYEKEERGRGNFPDRFSARQFPNYSSELNVNALLLGDSALYLCASSRSRQGNQPQHFGDGTRLSIL.